The 15 T cell receptor beta chains in this list originate from one sample, sequenced in a study of read filtering for tumor transcriptome and immune sequencing. Molecular barcoded adaptors covering alpha/delta and beta/gamma chains were used on approximately 400 ng RNA. One entry per CDR3 protein, called by TCRdb with MiXCR from the reads. This table has more than 35,000 distinct CDR3 sequences, roughly 13% appearing once. Sequenced material: a population of CD138-negative cells sorted from bone marrow. The receptor set was obtained from a donor at least 40 years old with multiple myeloma.

This clonotype was counted between two and nine times. The genes are TRBV27 and TRBJ2-2; 14 bases line up with TRBD2. The CDR3 sequence is 16 residues long. Losses at the gene ends were 4 bases for V and 7 bases for J; bases not matched to a gene: 5. The germline CDR1 and CDR2 sequences are MNHEY and SMNVEV (reference sequence). CDR3 nucleotides: TGTGCCAGCAGTTCGGGACTAGCGGGAGTAAACGGGGAGCTGTTTTTT. Protein sequence: CASSSGLAGVNGELFF.

Concerning this clonotype: This could be a read error, since a much larger clone is one nucleotide away. The CDR3 region is CAGSPGQNSYEQYF. CDR3 nucleotide sequence: TGTGCCGGCAGCCCTGGACAGAACTCCTACGAGCAGTACTTC. The chain joins TRBV3-1 to TRBJ2-7; possibly TRBD1 for D (6 bases). This CDR3 comprises 14 residues. Germline CDR1 reads LGHDT; CDR2 reads YNNKEL (reference sequence).

As to this clonotype: A much larger clone differs from this one at a single base, so this may be a read error. The CDR3 is CASSRGTTAEQFF. CDR3 in DNA: TGTGCCAGTAGTAGGGGGACTACCGCTGAGCAGTTCTTC. The chain carries TRBV19 and TRBJ2-1, with 7 bases fitting TRBD2. CDR1 LNHDA and CDR2 SQIVND come from the germline V gene (reference sequence). J lost 9 bases, V lost 4 bases, and 6 bases had no gene match. This CDR3 is built from 13 residues. The variable domain in full, completed from reference TRBV19 and TRBJ2-1, reads DGGITQSPKYLFRKEGQNVTLSCEQNLNHDAMYWYRQDPGQGLRLIYYSQIVNDFQKGDIAEGYSVSREKKESFPLTVTSAQKNPTAFYLCASSRGTTAEQFFGPGTRLTVL.

This clonotype has at least ten counts. The CDR3 region is CASSPGLAGGEQFF. The DNA for the CDR3 is TGCGCCAGCAGCCCCGGACTAGCGGGAGGTGAGCAGTTCTTC. This chain uses TRBV5-1 with TRBJ2-1; TRBD2 matches 14 bases. CDR3 length: 14 amino acids. CDR1 is SGHRS, CDR2 YFSETQ, per germline. Trimming at V came to 4 bases and at J to 9 bases, leaving 3 bases not matched to a gene.

The sample holds many counts of this clonotype. This chain links TRBV30 with TRBJ2-7; possible D gene TRBD2, 6 bases. This CDR3 region has 12 residues. Germline V gene lookup returns CDR1 GTSNPN and CDR2 SVGIG (reference sequence). Trimming left V 8 bases short and J 7 bases short, with 18 bases between. CDR3 sequence: CAGGRGSGEQYF. CDR3 in DNA: TGTGCCGGGGGGAGAGGGTCCGGGGAGCAGTACTTC.

This chain connects TRBV10-3 to TRBJ2-1, with D unclear. Germline-derived CDR1 and CDR2 are ENHRY and SYGVKD. The germline V and J ends were trimmed by 10 bases and 4 bases, with 17 bases remaining between them. CDR3 length: 14 amino acids. CDR3 sequence: CASRRRTEYNEQFF. The DNA for the CDR3 is TGTGCCAGCAGACGACGAACAGAGTACAATGAGCAGTTCTTC.

This clonotype occurred many times. The V and J genes are TRBV20-1 and TRBJ2-1, with 8 bases aligning to TRBD2. V was pared by 0 bases and J by 8 bases, with 12 bases of the junction left unmatched. CDR1 is DFQATT and CDR2 is SNEGSKA in the germline V gene (reference sequence). This CDR3 spans 16 amino acids. DNA for the CDR3: TGCAGTGCTAGAGATGGGGCTAGCGGGCCCCGCGATGAGCAGTTCTTC. Protein: CSARDGASGPRDEQFF.

This clonotype has at least ten counts. The chain links TRBV7-6 to TRBJ2-1, with a weak D call TRBD2 (5 bases). The germline V and J ends were trimmed by 2 bases and 9 bases, with 11 bases remaining between them. The CDR3 length is 13 residues. Looked up from germline, CDR1 is SGHVS and CDR2 is FNYEAQ. The CDR3 DNA follows: TGTGCCAGCAGCTTAAACCTAGCTGGTGAGCAGTTCTTC. This sequence encodes CASSLNLAGEQFF.

The sample holds many counts of this clonotype. The J gene is TRBJ2-7, the V gene TRBV7-8; 11 bases line up with TRBD2. CDR3 length equals 16 residues. Germline lookup yields CDR1 SGHVS and CDR2 FQNEAQ. Unmatched junction bases numbered 5, after V lost 1 base and J lost 3 bases. CDR3 sequence (DNA): TGTGCCAGCAGCTTAGGTCTAGCGGGGGGCGGCTACGAGCAGTACTTC. It is translated as CASSLGLAGGGYEQYF. Drawing the rest from reference TRBV7-8 and TRBJ2-7, the complete variable domain is GAGVSQSPRYKVAKRGQDVALRCDPISGHVSLFWYQQALGQGPEFLTYFQNEAQLDKSGLPSDRFFAERPEGSVSTLKIQRTQQEDSAVYLCASSLGLAGGGYEQYFGPGTRLTVT.

This clonotype was seen repeatedly, ten times or more. The chain is built from TRBV6-4 and TRBJ2-2; TRBD2 aligns across 10 bases. Germline V lookup: CDR1 MRHNA, CDR2 SNTAGT. With V trimmed by 5 bases and J by 4 bases, 4 bases remained unmatched. There are 15 residues in the CDR3. CDR3 sequence: CASSPSSGSTGELFF. CDR3 nucleotides: TGTGCCAGCAGTCCTTCTAGCGGGAGCACCGGGGAGCTGTTTTTT.

This clonotype was recorded at least ten times. The chain is built from TRBV6-1 and TRBJ2-2; D unresolved. V shed 2 bases and J shed 3 bases, with 7 bases lying between them. The CDR3 has 14 amino acids. Germline V gene lookup returns CDR1 MNHNS and CDR2 SASEGT. The CDR3 region is CASSELSYTGELFF. The CDR3, as DNA: TGTGCCAGCAGTGAACTTTCTTACACCGGGGAGCTGTTTTTT.

Regarding this clonotype: This may arise from a read error, as a much more abundant clone is one base away. The chain has TRBV18 and TRBJ1-1; TRBD1 matches 7 bases. Germline V gives CDR1 KGHSH, CDR2 LQKENI. The V segment lost 2 bases and the J segment 2 bases; nucleotides outside the gene matches: 8. This CDR3 contains 16 residues. The CDR3 loop reads CASSPGGGASNTEAFF. The CDR3 DNA reads as TGTGCCAGCTCACCAGGAGGGGGCGCTTCTAACACTGAAGCTTTCTTT.

This clonotype was picked up a small number of times. In this CDR3 the conserved last residue, phenylalanine or tryptophan, is missing, so a read error is likely. V usage is TRBV5-1 and J usage is TRBJ2-1, with TRBD1 matching over 7 bases. This CDR3 is built from 12 residues. Germline lookup yields CDR1 SGHRS and CDR2 YFSETQ. V lost 2 bases and J lost 8; bases outside the gene matches: 1. The CDR3 bases are TGCGCCAGCAGCTTACAGGGGCATGAGCAGTTCCTC. Its translation is CASSLQGHEQFL.

This clonotype was seen at least ten times. The chain employs TRBV30 and TRBJ1-1; tentative D call: TRBD1 (5 bases). Trimming took off 5 bases at V and 8 bases at J, with 12 bases between the two ends. The CDR3 loop spans 11 amino acids. Germline values: CDR1 GTSNPN, CDR2 SVGIG (reference sequence). The CDR3 DNA reads TGTGCCTGGGCGCGGGGCATCGAAGCTTTCTTT. As protein: CAWARGIEAFF.

There are many counts of this clonotype. Here the CDR3 DNA reads TGCGCCAGCAGCTTCGAGGGGAGCGGGTACGAGCAGTACTTC. Its protein product is CASSFEGSGYEQYF. The chain uses TRBV5-1 and TRBJ2-7; tentative D call: TRBD2 (6 bases). The CDR3 is made up of 14 amino acids. CDR1 and CDR2 (germline): SGHRS, YFSETQ. V lost 2 bases and J 4 bases, leaving 13 bases between the germline ends. The complete variable domain, with remaining parts taken from reference TRBV5-1 and TRBJ2-7, reads KAGVTQTPRYLIKTRGQQVTLSCSPISGHRSVSWYQQTPGQGLQFLFEYFSETQRNKGNFPGRFSGRQFSNSRSEMNVSTLELGDSALYLCASSFEGSGYEQYFGPGTRLTVT.